The sequence of this TCR beta chain was determined in a study of beta chain features in type 1 diabetes. Expressed TCRB transcripts were sequenced because the isolated RNA had all been reverse transcribed beforehand. Libraries were prepared by immunoSEQ multiplex PCR; TCRdb keeps only in-frame clonotypes and omits some of them. The sample lists 360,000 or so clones, about 20% seen once, with 0.035% to 0.05% in the top ten. This clone was counted between two and nine times. Its antigen is currently unknown. Study results and limitations: A PCR bias possibly favoring shorter templates would apply equally to patients and controls. The study left unresolved whether HLA type influences TCRB rearrangement.

This CDR3 region has 11 residues. CDR1 is SGHDN and CDR2 is FVKESK in the germline V gene. V was clipped by 3 bases and J by 6 bases, with 3 bases between them. Specimen: naive CD4+ T cells from blood. The sequence was collected from a young woman in good health. This sequence joins TRBV14 and TRBJ2-1; D unresolved. CDR3: CASSHSNEQFF. The CDR3 nucleotides are TGTGCCAGCAGCCACTCCAATGAGCAGTTCTTC.